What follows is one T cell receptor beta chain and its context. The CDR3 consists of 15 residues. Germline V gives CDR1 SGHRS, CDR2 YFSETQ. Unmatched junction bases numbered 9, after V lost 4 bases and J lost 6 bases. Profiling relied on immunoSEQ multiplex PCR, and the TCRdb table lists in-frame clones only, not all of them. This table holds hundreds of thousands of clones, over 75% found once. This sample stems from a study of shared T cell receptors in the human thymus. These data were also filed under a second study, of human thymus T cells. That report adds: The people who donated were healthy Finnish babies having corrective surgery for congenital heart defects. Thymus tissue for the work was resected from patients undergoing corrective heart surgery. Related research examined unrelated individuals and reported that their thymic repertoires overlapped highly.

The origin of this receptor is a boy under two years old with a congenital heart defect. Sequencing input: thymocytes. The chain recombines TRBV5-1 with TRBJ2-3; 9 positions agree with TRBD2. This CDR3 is CASSPAGGPGDTQYF. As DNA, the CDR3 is TGCGCCAGCAGCCCGGCGGGGGGGCCAGGGGATACGCAGTATTTT.